These 15 T cell receptor beta chains were sequenced from one sample in a study of blood T cell dynamics during melanoma immunotherapy. Time point noted: pre-treatment baseline. Sequencing was performed with immunoSEQ multiplex PCR; in TCRdb, only in-frame clones are kept and a portion is missing. Altogether 13,000 or so clones are present, just under 90% being singletons, with the ten largest covering about 3.7%. Sequencing used blood, obtained from a patient treated with checkpoint blockade. These receptors all stem from a human donor with melanoma.

This clone was found once. The rearrangement links TRBV6-6 to TRBJ2-7, with TRBD2 identical over 12 bases. The germline gives CDR1 MNHNY, CDR2 SVGAGI (reference sequence). The CDR3 runs to 13 residues. V dropped 8 bases and J dropped 4; count of bases not matched to a gene: 3. The CDR3, as DNA: TGTGCCAGCGGGACTAGCGGGCGATACGAGCAGTACTTC. Translated: CASGTSGRYEQYF.

This rearrangement joins TRBV7-1 to TRBJ2-7; D remains unclear. TRBV7-1 carries the ORF label, with uncertain function. Trimming took 4 bases from V and 2 from J, leaving 15 bases between them. The CDR3 is 15 residues long. The CDR3 nucleotides read TGTGCCAGCAGCTTAGGATCCTTTAAGCCCTACGAGCAGTACTTC. Translated: CASSLGSFKPYEQYF.

This rearrangement joins TRBV5-6 to TRBJ2-2, with 7 nucleotides matching TRBD2. Germline values: CDR1 SGHDT, CDR2 YYEEEE. The CDR3 is made up of 17 amino acids. V shed 4 bases, J shed 4 bases, and the junction held 13 bases outside the gene matches. The CDR3 sequence: CASSPRVAGDLTGELFF. The CDR3 coding sequence is TGTGCCAGCAGCCCCCGGGTCGCGGGAGATCTCACCGGGGAGCTGTTTTTT.

The chain has TRBV29-1 and TRBJ1-2; D might be TRBD1 (6 bases). Trimming stripped 5 bases from V and 7 bases from J, with 11 bases between. CDR3 length equals 11 residues. Germline loops: CDR1 SQVTM, CDR2 ANQGSEA. The CDR3 loop reads CSVNRAPGYTF. In nucleotides, the CDR3 is TGCAGCGTTAACAGGGCCCCTGGCTACACCTTC. Looking up the rest from reference TRBV29-1 and TRBJ1-2 gives the full variable domain: SAVISQKPSRDICQRGTSLTIQCQVDSQVTMMFWYRQQPGQSLTLIATANQGSEATYESGFVIDKFPISRPNLTFSTLTVSNMSPEDSSIYLCSVNRAPGYTFGSGTRLTVV.

The chain joins TRBV19 to TRBJ1-2; a possible D gene is TRBD1 (5 bases). The CDR3 length is 13 residues. From germline, CDR1 is LNHDA and CDR2 SQIVND (reference sequence). The germline V and J ends were trimmed by 1 base and 7 bases, with 10 bases remaining between them. CDR3 bases: TGTGCCAGTAGTATAGGGGGACTCCTTGGCTACACCTTC. Translated, it gives CASSIGGLLGYTF.

The chain carries TRBV7-8 and TRBJ2-7; no clear D. The CDR3 loop spans 10 amino acids. Germline V gene lookup returns CDR1 SGHVS and CDR2 FQNEAQ. V lost 1 base and J lost 8, with 3 bases in between. CDR3 DNA: TGTGCCAGCAGCTTAGACAAGCAGTACTTC. Protein product: CASSLDKQYF.

The CDR3 loop is CASSIWESNQPQHF. CDR3 in DNA: TGTGCCAGTAGTATTTGGGAGAGCAATCAGCCCCAGCATTTT. The rearrangement uses TRBV19 and TRBJ1-5; D remains ambiguous. Germline V CDR1 and CDR2: LNHDA, SQIVND (reference sequence). CDR3 length equals 14 residues. Trimming shortened V by 3 bases and J by 1 base, and 7 bases separated the two germline ends.

The chain has TRBV7-2 and TRBJ2-1; 7 bases align to TRBD1. The CDR3 runs 16 residues. J lost 5 bases, V lost 5 bases, and 12 bases had no gene match. CDR1 SGHTA and CDR2 FQGNSA come from the germline V gene. The CDR3, as DNA: TGTGCCAGCAGCACTTCACAGGGGAATTGGGACAATGAGCAGTTCTTC. Amino acids: CASSTSQGNWDNEQFF.

The gene calls are TRBV9 and TRBJ2-3, with TRBD2 as a possible D gene (5 bases). This CDR3 comprises 17 residues. Germline V lookup: CDR1 SGDLS, CDR2 YYNGEE. V dropped 3 bases and J dropped 0 bases, with 17 bases sitting between them. DNA for the CDR3: TGTGCCAGCAGCGATCCACAAGGCGGGCTAAGCACAGATACGCAGTATTTT. It translates to CASSDPQGGLSTDTQYF.

The count of this clone is one. The V and J genes are TRBV7-9 and TRBJ2-1; TRBD2 is a possible D gene (6 bases). Germline loops: CDR1 SEHNR, CDR2 FQNEAQ (reference sequence). The CDR3 covers 15 residues. Between the trimmed V and J ends, which lost 3 bases and 6 bases, there was a span of 15 bases. CDR3 bases: TGTGCCAGCAGCTTCCCTAGCGCCCCTAGCAATGAGCAGTTCTTC. It specifies CASSFPSAPSNEQFF.

The chain combines TRBV11-1 with TRBJ2-3; D call uncertain. Trimming removed 8 bases from V and 5 bases from J, with 8 bases in between. The germline V gene has CDR1 SGHAT and CDR2 FQDESV (reference sequence). CDR3 size: 11 residues. CDR3: CASSPEDTQYF. The CDR3 region has the DNA TGTGCCAGCTCTCCGGAAGATACGCAGTATTTT.

V and J are TRBV11-1 and TRBJ2-7, with D possibly called TRBD1 or TRBD2 (6 bases each). V lost 6 bases to trimming and J lost 2 bases, with 14 bases between them. The CDR3 length is 14 residues. The V gene's germline CDR1 is SGHAT and CDR2 FQDESV (reference sequence). The CDR3 coding sequence is TGTGCCAGCAGTGTGGGGGGCTACACCTACGAGCAGTACTTC. This codes for CASSVGGYTYEQYF. Filled out from reference TRBV11-1 and TRBJ2-7, the complete variable domain reads EAEVAQSPRYKITEKSQAVAFWCDPISGHATLYWYRQILGQGPELLVQFQDESVVDDSQLPKDRFSAERLKGVDSTLKIQPAELGDSAMYLCASSVGGYTYEQYFGPGTRLTVT.

The gene calls are TRBV25-1 and TRBJ2-1, with D perhaps matching TRBD2 (6 bases). Trimming removed 5 bases from V and 5 bases from J, with 13 bases in between. The CDR3 spans 14 residues. The germline V gene encodes CDR1 MGHDK and CDR2 SYGVNS. The CDR3 bases are TGTGCCAGCAGTTTTAGCGGCTTACACAATGAGCAGTTCTTC. The encoded protein is CASSFSGLHNEQFF.

The chain joins TRBV29-1 to TRBJ1-1, with TRBD1 as a possible D gene (6 bases). CDR1 and CDR2 from the germline V gene are SQVTM and ANQGSEA. The CDR3 runs to 15 residues. V was cut by 3 bases and J by 2 bases, with 16 bases left in between. The CDR3 here is CSVDVGGAVNTEAFF. DNA for the CDR3: TGCAGCGTTGATGTCGGGGGGGCGGTTAACACTGAAGCTTTCTTT.

The rearrangement joins TRBV6-5 to TRBJ2-7; D is tentatively TRBD1 or TRBD2 (5 bases each). The germline CDR1 and CDR2 sequences are MNHEY and SVGAGI. The V gene lost 0 bases and the J gene lost 7 bases, with 16 bases spanning the gap. This CDR3 is built from 15 residues. The CDR3 here is CASSYSSGPKREQYF. CDR3 in DNA: TGTGCCAGCAGTTACTCGTCGGGACCAAAACGAGAGCAGTACTTC.